The 9 T cell receptor beta chains reported below all come from one sample, sequenced in a study of blood T cell repertoires in COVID-19. The method was immunoSEQ multiplex PCR; TCRdb's version includes in-frame clones alone and lacks a portion of them. The sample yields roughly 230,000 clones, roughly 91% seen once. Sample: PBMCs or T cells enriched from blood (not recorded which). Receptors were obtained from a woman in her twenties or thirties with acute COVID-19.

The chain combines TRBV5-5 with TRBJ1-5; no firm D call. The V gene's germline CDR1 is SGHKS and CDR2 YYEKEE (reference sequence). Trimming took off 3 bases at V and 9 bases at J, with 13 bases between the two ends. The CDR3 has 13 residues. The CDR3: CASSSSLEAPQHF. CDR3 nucleotides: TGTGCCAGCAGCTCTTCTCTGGAGGCGCCCCAGCATTTT.

This chain joins TRBV11-2 and TRBJ1-3, with D perhaps matching TRBD1 (5 bases). V was shortened by 3 bases and J by 0 bases, with 15 bases between the two germline ends. CDR3 length: 17 residues. The germline gives CDR1 SGHAT, CDR2 FQNNGV. The CDR3: CASSLGGRASSGNTIYF. DNA for the CDR3: TGTGCCAGCAGCTTGGGTGGCAGGGCAAGCTCTGGAAACACCATATATTTT.

The chain joins TRBV5-1 to TRBJ1-4, with unresolved D. CDR1 is SGHRS, CDR2 YFSETQ, per germline. V lost 0 bases and J 8 bases, leaving 14 bases between the germline ends. The CDR3 has 15 residues. CDR3 sequence reads: CASSLGGVGIEKLFF. In DNA, the CDR3 is TGCGCCAGCAGCTTGGGCGGGGTTGGCATAGAAAAACTGTTTTTT.

CDR3 DNA: TGTGCCAGTAGTATAGCGCTAGGTGGGACAGGGGCTACAGATACGCAGTATTTT. It encodes CASSIALGGTGATDTQYF. The genes are TRBV19 and TRBJ2-3; 10 bases agree with TRBD1. The CDR3 runs to 18 residues. Germline CDR1 LNHDA, CDR2 SQIVND (reference sequence). V dropped 1 base and J dropped 3; count of bases not matched to a gene: 10.

In this sample, this clone turned up once. The J gene is TRBJ1-3, the V gene TRBV3-1 (or the pseudogene TRBV3-2); no reliable D call. The CDR3 runs to 14 residues. Trimming pared 1 base from V and 3 bases from J, leaving 7 bases between. Looked up from germline, CDR1 is LGHDT and CDR2 is YNNKEL (reference sequence). CDR3 sequence: CASSQGPNGNTIYF. DNA for the CDR3: TGTGCCAGCAGCCAAGGGCCGAATGGAAACACCATATATTTT.

This chain uses TRBV4-2 with TRBJ2-5; 7 nucleotides align to TRBD1. The V segment lost 0 bases and the J segment 2 bases; nucleotides outside the gene matches: 6. Germline V gives CDR1 LGHNA, CDR2 YNFKEQ. The CDR3 totals 16 residues. CDR3 in DNA: TGTGCCAGCAGCCAAGATCCTCGGACAGGTCAAGAGACCCAGTACTTC. Its protein is CASSQDPRTGQETQYF.

CDR3 DNA: TGTGCCAGCAGCCGGGACAGATACGAGCAGTACTTC. Translating gives CASSRDRYEQYF. This chain connects TRBV11-2 to TRBJ2-7; 7 nucleotides agree with TRBD1. J was trimmed by 4 bases and V by 5 bases; bases with no gene match: 2. The CDR3 has 12 amino acids. The germline V gene has CDR1 SGHAT and CDR2 FQNNGV.

This sequence joins TRBV21-1 and TRBJ1-5; the DNA was not used to check the table's D call, TRBD1. TRBV21-1 is a pseudogene segment. CDR3 length: 16 amino acids. The CDR3 DNA follows: TGTGCCAGCAGCAAAAATGGGACAGGATACAATCAGCCCCAGCATTTT. Translating gives CASSKNGTGYNQPQHF.

This clone was detected a few times. The V gene is TRBV10-1, the J gene TRBJ2-7; unclear D gene. Germline V gene sequence: CDR1 WNHNN, CDR2 SYGVQD (reference sequence). The CDR3 totals 15 residues. V shed 3 bases and J shed 0 bases, with 12 bases lying between them. This chain's CDR3 is CASSERLGSSYEQYF. The CDR3 nucleotides read TGCGCCAGCAGTGAAAGGCTAGGAAGCTCCTACGAGCAGTACTTC.